These T cell receptor beta chains were read from a single sample in a study of regulatory T cells in long-lasting Graves disease. TCRdb passed the multiplex PCR reads through MiXCR, listing each CDR3 protein once. This table holds hundreds of thousands of distinct CDR3 sequences, roughly 13% found once. These records were also assigned to another study, of T cells in Graves' hyperthyroidism and ophthalmopathy.

Material: peripheral blood mononuclear cells (PBMCs), obtained at new diagnosis, from a patient treated with antithyroid drugs. These receptors all stem from a man between 25 and 39 years old with Graves disease. CDR3s include the opening cysteine and the closing phenylalanine or tryptophan. The D gene is left open where the match is weak. Clone size appears in some rows only: once, few, many, or a class for an expanded clone.

cdr3_nt: TGCAGTGCTCCTCGGGAGTTAATGTCCTACGAGCAGTACTTC
cdr3_aa: CSAPRELMSYEQYF
v_call: TRBV20-1
d_call: .
clone_size: many
j_call: TRBJ2-7

cdr3_nt: TGTGCCAGCAGTCGCGACAGGGTTAATCGGAATGGGCAGTTCTTC
cdr3_aa: CASSRDRVNRNGQFF
v_call: TRBV27
d_call: TRBD1
clone_size: few
j_call: TRBJ2-1

cdr3_nt: TGCAGTGCTACCGGCATATACTACGAGCAGTACTTC
cdr3_aa: CSATGIYYEQYF
v_call: TRBV20-1
d_call: .
clone_size: few
j_call: TRBJ2-7

cdr3_nt: TGTGCCAGCAGCTTAGTCTTATACAGCTCTGGAAACACCATATATTTT
cdr3_aa: CASSLVLYSSGNTIYF
v_call: TRBV11-2
d_call: .
clone_size: .
j_call: TRBJ1-3

cdr3_nt: TGTGCCAGCAGCCCTTGGAGCTCCTACGAGCAGTACTTC
cdr3_aa: CASSPWSSYEQYF
v_call: TRBV3-1
d_call: .
clone_size: many
j_call: TRBJ2-7

cdr3_nt: TGCGCCAGCACCCAGCAAGGGGCTGGCACAGATACGCAGTATTTT
cdr3_aa: CASTQQGAGTDTQYF
v_call: TRBV5-1
d_call: .
clone_size: .
j_call: TRBJ2-3

cdr3_nt: TGTGCCAGCAGAGGGGGCCCCGCTCAGCCCCAGCATTTT
cdr3_aa: CASRGGPAQPQHF
v_call: TRBV15
d_call: TRBD1
clone_size: many
j_call: TRBJ1-5

cdr3_nt: TGTGCCAGCAGCCCCGGGACAGGGGGCCTGGATGAGCAGTTCTTC
cdr3_aa: CASSPGTGGLDEQFF
v_call: TRBV11-3
d_call: TRBD1
clone_size: .
j_call: TRBJ2-1

cdr3_nt: TGTGCCAGCAGACAACCCGCTAGCGGGAGCTACGAGCAGTACTTC
cdr3_aa: CASRQPASGSYEQYF
v_call: TRBV11-2
d_call: TRBD2
clone_size: many
j_call: TRBJ2-7

cdr3_nt: TGTGCCAGCAGCTTAAGGGACGGGGAGGAGACCCAGTACTTC
cdr3_aa: CASSLRDGEETQYF
v_call: TRBV11-2
d_call: .
clone_size: few
j_call: TRBJ2-5

cdr3_nt: TGTGCCACCAGTGAGGCGGGAGAGGAGGAGCAGTACTTC
cdr3_aa: CATSEAGEEEQYF
v_call: TRBV24-1
d_call: TRBD2
clone_size: .
j_call: TRBJ2-7

cdr3_nt: TGTGCCAGCAGTTTAGAGGGGACTAGCGGGAGATCTGAGCAGTTCTTC
cdr3_aa: CASSLEGTSGRSEQFF
v_call: TRBV12-3/TRBV12-4
d_call: TRBD2
clone_size: many
j_call: TRBJ2-1

cdr3_nt: TGCAGTGCCGGGGAAAATTCACCCCTCCACTTT
cdr3_aa: CSAGENSPLHF
v_call: TRBV20-1
d_call: .
clone_size: .
j_call: TRBJ1-6

cdr3_nt: TGTGCCAGCTCGGCAGAATTCCGAAACACCATATATTTT
cdr3_aa: CASSAEFRNTIYF
v_call: TRBV18
d_call: .
clone_size: .
j_call: TRBJ1-3

cdr3_nt: TGTGCCAGCAGCTCCCGGCAGGGGAGGGAGACCCAGTACTTC
cdr3_aa: CASSSRQGRETQYF
v_call: TRBV25-1
d_call: .
clone_size: many
j_call: TRBJ2-5

cdr3_nt: TGCGCCAGCAGTGAGTCGCGCGGTCCCCGCGAGCAGTACTTC
cdr3_aa: CASSESRGPREQYF
v_call: TRBV10-2
d_call: .
clone_size: .
j_call: TRBJ2-7

cdr3_nt: TGTGCCAGCAGCTTAATCCTAGCGGGAGTGGGGAATGAGCAGTTCTTC
cdr3_aa: CASSLILAGVGNEQFF
v_call: TRBV27
d_call: TRBD2
clone_size: many
j_call: TRBJ2-1

cdr3_nt: TGTGCCACCAGCGGTTTAGGGGCAGGGGAAGAGTATGGCTACACCTTC
cdr3_aa: CATSGLGAGEEYGYTF
v_call: TRBV15
d_call: .
clone_size: few
j_call: TRBJ1-2

cdr3_nt: TGTGCCAGCAGCTTCGAAGGGGCGCGCCCGCGGGAGACCCAGTACTTC
cdr3_aa: CASSFEGARPRETQYF
v_call: TRBV7-9
d_call: .
clone_size: few
j_call: TRBJ2-5

cdr3_nt: TGTGCCACCAGCTCCGGGAGACAGGGCGGCACAGATACGCAGTATTTT
cdr3_aa: CATSSGRQGGTDTQYF
v_call: TRBV15
d_call: .
clone_size: .
j_call: TRBJ2-3

cdr3_nt: TGTGCCAGCAGCTTATCGGCGGGGGGCCAGAACTATGGCTACACCTTC
cdr3_aa: CASSLSAGGQNYGYTF
v_call: TRBV7-8
d_call: .
clone_size: many
j_call: TRBJ1-2

cdr3_nt: TGCGCCAGCAGCTTGACAGGGGGATCCACTCAGCCCCAGCATTTT
cdr3_aa: CASSLTGGSTQPQHF
v_call: TRBV5-1
d_call: TRBD1
clone_size: many
j_call: TRBJ1-5

cdr3_nt: TGTGCCACCAGTGATTTGCGACAGAACTATGGCTACACCTTC
cdr3_aa: CATSDLRQNYGYTF
v_call: TRBV24-1
d_call: .
clone_size: many
j_call: TRBJ1-2

cdr3_nt: TGCAGTGCTGAGGCCTACACAGATACGCAGTATTTT
cdr3_aa: CSAEAYTDTQYF
v_call: TRBV20-1
d_call: .
clone_size: .
j_call: TRBJ2-3

cdr3_nt: TGTGCCAGCAGCCCCGAGGGCTACAATGAGCAGTTCTTC
cdr3_aa: CASSPEGYNEQFF
v_call: TRBV11-2
d_call: .
clone_size: many
j_call: TRBJ2-1

cdr3_nt: TGTGCCAGCAGCTCCCTGGGGCCTAACAGGGGTCAACCGTACCAAGAGACCCAGTACTTC
cdr3_aa: CASSSLGPNRGQPYQETQYF
v_call: TRBV5-6
d_call: TRBD1
clone_size: .
j_call: TRBJ2-5

cdr3_nt: TGCAGTGCTAGCGGCAGAGACTACGAGCAGTACTTC
cdr3_aa: CSASGRDYEQYF
v_call: TRBV20-1
d_call: .
clone_size: .
j_call: TRBJ2-7

cdr3_nt: TGTGCCAGCCCGGGAAAGGGGTGGAACACTGAAGCTTTCTTT
cdr3_aa: CASPGKGWNTEAFF
v_call: TRBV6-2/TRBV6-3
d_call: .
clone_size: few
j_call: TRBJ1-1

cdr3_nt: TGTGCCAGCAGCTTAACTGCGGGCTCCTACAATGAGCAGTTCTTC
cdr3_aa: CASSLTAGSYNEQFF
v_call: TRBV7-3
d_call: .
clone_size: many
j_call: TRBJ2-1

cdr3_nt: TGTGCCAGCAGCTTAGAAACGCTAGCGGGAGAAGGAGCCAAAAACATTCAGTACTTC
cdr3_aa: CASSLETLAGEGAKNIQYF
v_call: TRBV11-2
d_call: TRBD2
clone_size: many
j_call: TRBJ2-4

cdr3_nt: TGTGCCAGCAGCTCACCCTGGGAAGCAAACTATGGCTACACCTTC
cdr3_aa: CASSSPWEANYGYTF
v_call: TRBV27
d_call: .
clone_size: many
j_call: TRBJ1-2

cdr3_nt: TGTGCCAGCAGTGAGAGGGAGTCACCCGGGGAGCTGTTTTTT
cdr3_aa: CASSERESPGELFF
v_call: TRBV2
d_call: .
clone_size: many
j_call: TRBJ2-2

cdr3_nt: TGTGCCAGCAGCTTGGATAGCGGTCAAGAGACCCAGTACTTC
cdr3_aa: CASSLDSGQETQYF
v_call: TRBV5-4
d_call: .
clone_size: few
j_call: TRBJ2-5

cdr3_nt: TGTGCCAGCAGTGTAAAGGGGAATGAGCAGTTCTTC
cdr3_aa: CASSVKGNEQFF
v_call: TRBV25-1
d_call: .
clone_size: few
j_call: TRBJ2-1

cdr3_nt: TGTGCTAGCAGCCGGTACCAAGAAGAAAATAGCAATCAGCCCCAGCATTTT
cdr3_aa: CASSRYQEENSNQPQHF
v_call: TRBV7-7
d_call: .
clone_size: few
j_call: TRBJ1-5

cdr3_nt: TGTGCCAGCTCCCATAGCGCAACTAGCACAGATACGCAGTATTTT
cdr3_aa: CASSHSATSTDTQYF
v_call: TRBV18
d_call: .
clone_size: few
j_call: TRBJ2-3

cdr3_nt: TGCAGTGCTAGAGGTCCAGGCGGGATATCTATTTACGAGCAGTACTTC
cdr3_aa: CSARGPGGISIYEQYF
v_call: TRBV20-1
d_call: .
clone_size: many
j_call: TRBJ2-7

cdr3_nt: TGCAGCGCCGACAGGGGGGGTGGCTACACCTTC
cdr3_aa: CSADRGGGYTF
v_call: TRBV29-1
d_call: TRBD1
clone_size: many
j_call: TRBJ1-2

cdr3_nt: TGCGCCAGCAGCCTCTCCGGCGGAGGGGGCGAAGCCTACGAGCAGTACTTC
cdr3_aa: CASSLSGGGGEAYEQYF
v_call: TRBV4-1
d_call: .
clone_size: few
j_call: TRBJ2-7

cdr3_nt: TGCGCCAGCAGCTCTGGGCCCGGGATCAACGAGCAGTACTTC
cdr3_aa: CASSSGPGINEQYF
v_call: TRBV5-1
d_call: .
clone_size: many
j_call: TRBJ2-7

cdr3_nt: TGTGCCAGCAGCAATTCTTTTTACGAGCAGTACTTC
cdr3_aa: CASSNSFYEQYF
v_call: TRBV12-3/TRBV12-4
d_call: .
clone_size: .
j_call: TRBJ2-7

cdr3_nt: TGCAGTGCTCTTACTAGCGGGAACCCCAATGAGCAGTTCTTC
cdr3_aa: CSALTSGNPNEQFF
v_call: TRBV20-1
d_call: TRBD2
clone_size: few
j_call: TRBJ2-1

cdr3_nt: TGTGCCAGCAGCCGGGACAGCGGGGAGACCCAGTACTTC
cdr3_aa: CASSRDSGETQYF
v_call: TRBV2
d_call: .
clone_size: once
j_call: TRBJ2-5

cdr3_nt: TGCGCCAGCAGCTTAAGCACGCCAGGGGACGGTGAGACCCAGTACTTC
cdr3_aa: CASSLSTPGDGETQYF
v_call: TRBV5-1
d_call: .
clone_size: .
j_call: TRBJ2-5

cdr3_nt: TGCGCCAGCAGAGTTGACGGTAATGAGCAGTTCTTC
cdr3_aa: CASRVDGNEQFF
v_call: TRBV5-1
d_call: .
clone_size: many
j_call: TRBJ2-1